The 18 T cell receptor beta chains in this list originate from one sample, sequenced in a study of cytomegalovirus exposure and HLA in healthy donors. Repertoires were generated with immunoSEQ multiplex PCR, while TCRdb's copy carries only in-frame clones and drops some. The sample has about 220,000 clones; approximately 83% are singletons. What was sequenced was PBMCs. The receptors shown here come from a woman aged 25-40 years in good health and CMV-seropositive.

This chain links TRBV6-1 with TRBJ1-1; D call uncertain. Germline loops: CDR1 MNHNS, CDR2 SASEGT. The CDR3 spans 12 residues. Between the trimmed V and J ends, which lost 8 bases and 3 bases, there was a span of 10 bases. The CDR3 region has the DNA TGTGCCAGCGCGGGTGCCGACACTGAAGCTTTCTTT. It encodes CASAGADTEAFF.

This chain connects TRBV5-1 to TRBJ2-1; 12 nucleotides line up with TRBD2. The length of the CDR3 is 16 residues. V dropped 0 bases and J dropped 4; count of bases not matched to a gene: 2. From germline, CDR1 is SGHRS and CDR2 YFSETQ. As DNA, the CDR3 is TGCGCCAGCAGCTTGGAAACTAGCGGGAGGTACAATGAGCAGTTCTTC. Translation gives CASSLETSGRYNEQFF. The full variable domain, completed using reference TRBV5-1 and TRBJ2-1, is KAGVTQTPRYLIKTRGQQVTLSCSPISGHRSVSWYQQTPGQGLQFLFEYFSETQRNKGNFPGRFSGRQFSNSRSEMNVSTLELGDSALYLCASSLETSGRYNEQFFGPGTRLTVL.

CDR3 sequence reads: CASSYQGVNNTEAFF. In nucleotides, the CDR3 is TGTGCCAGCAGTTACCAGGGGGTAAATAACACTGAAGCTTTCTTT. The chain combines TRBV6-5 with TRBJ1-1; 7 positions agree with TRBD1. J gave up 2 bases and V 2 bases, and 5 bases lay outside the gene matches. Looked up from germline, CDR1 is MNHEY and CDR2 is SVGAGI. This CDR3 has 15 amino acids.

CDR3 loop: CASSVVGSGSGELFF. CDR3 DNA: TGTGCCAGCAGCGTAGTAGGTAGCGGGAGTGGGGAGCTGTTTTTT. J is TRBJ2-2 and V is TRBV9; 9 bases agree with TRBD2. V shed 0 bases and J 8 bases; nucleotides not matched to a gene: 5. Germline V gene data show CDR1 as SGDLS and CDR2 as YYNGEE. This CDR3 is built from 15 residues.

This clone was observed a handful of times. The chain links TRBV9 to TRBJ2-2; no clear D. This CDR3 spans 15 amino acids. Germline loops: CDR1 SGDLS, CDR2 YYNGEE. Trimming cost V 4 bases and J 4 bases, with 14 bases left between them. CDR3 DNA sequence: TGTGCCAGCAGCCCCAGACCCGGTGGCACCGGGGAGCTGTTTTTT. Residues: CASSPRPGGTGELFF.

V is TRBV29-1 and J is TRBJ2-3, with a possible D match to TRBD1 (6 bases). V was trimmed by 6 bases and J by 6 bases, leaving 16 bases between them. Germline assignment: CDR1 SQVTM and CDR2 ANQGSEA. This CDR3 has 13 residues. Written as DNA, the CDR3 is TGCAGCGTCTTACAGGGTTTCGGGGATACGCAGTATTTT. Translation: CSVLQGFGDTQYF.

The chain is built from TRBV5-1 and TRBJ1-1; D is undetermined. CDR1 and CDR2 (germline): SGHRS, YFSETQ. V lost 4 bases to trimming and J lost 4 bases, with 23 bases between them. This CDR3 has 17 amino acids. The chain's CDR3 is CASSPPGLSGGSTEAFF. CDR3 nucleotide sequence: TGCGCCAGCAGCCCGCCGGGCTTATCCGGAGGGAGCACTGAAGCTTTCTTT.

The chain uses TRBV29-1 and TRBJ2-3; 9 nucleotides agree with TRBD2. Trimming cost V 5 bases and J 4 bases; bases outside gene matches: 16. Germline V CDR1 and CDR2: SQVTM, ANQGSEA. The CDR3 loop spans 17 amino acids. CDR3 amino acids: CSVPEFGLAGWADTQYF. The CDR3 DNA follows: TGCAGCGTTCCGGAATTCGGGCTAGCGGGATGGGCAGATACGCAGTATTTT.

In this sample, this clone turned up many times. The rearrangement uses TRBV6-1 and TRBJ2-3; 10 bases are a match to TRBD2. The V and J ends lost 2 bases and 4 bases, in that order; junction bases with no gene match: 6. From germline, CDR1 is MNHNS and CDR2 SASEGT. The CDR3 has 16 amino acids. CDR3 sequence reads: CASSEPSGSGSDTQYF. The CDR3 DNA is TGTGCCAGCAGTGAACCTAGCGGGAGTGGTTCAGATACGCAGTATTTT.

This clone was seen more than once but under ten times. V is TRBV7-2 and J is TRBJ2-1; the match to TRBD1 covers 10 bases. This CDR3 is built from 18 residues. V shed 3 bases, J shed 0 bases, and the junction held 8 bases outside the gene matches. CDR1 is SGHTA and CDR2 is FQGNSA in the germline V gene. The CDR3 bases are TGTGCCAGCAGCTTTCCGGGACAGGGGTTTAGCTCCTACAATGAGCAGTTCTTC. This gives the protein CASSFPGQGFSSYNEQFF.

In regard to this clone: Other DNA sequences within the sample encode an identical CDR3. The V gene is TRBV9, the J gene TRBJ2-3; possible D gene TRBD2, 6 bases. Germline V CDR1 and CDR2: SGDLS, YYNGEE. The CDR3 is 14 amino acids. V dropped 3 bases and J dropped 3 bases, with 11 bases sitting between them. The CDR3 loop reads CASSAGVRTDTQYF. The CDR3 nucleotides read TGTGCCAGCAGCGCGGGAGTTCGAACAGATACGCAGTATTTT.

The chain couples TRBV2 to TRBJ1-2, with a tentative D call TRBD1 (6 bases). This CDR3 region has 11 residues. Germline CDR1 is SNHLY and CDR2 is FYNNEI. V dropped 3 bases and J dropped 12 bases, with 11 bases sitting between them. DNA of the CDR3: TGTGCCAGCAGTGAGTACAGGGCCGACACCTTC. It specifies CASSEYRADTF.

This chain links TRBV4-1 with TRBJ2-1, with 13 bases identical to TRBD2. Trimming took 3 bases from V and 6 from J; bases not matched to a gene: 11. Germline V gene data show CDR1 as MGHRA and CDR2 as YSYEKL. CDR3 length: 18 residues. The CDR3 DNA sequence: TGCGCCAGCAGCCACAACACCGGACTAGCGGGAGTAAGCAATGAGCAGTTCTTC. Translating it yields CASSHNTGLAGVSNEQFF.

The chain employs TRBV7-6 and TRBJ1-4, with D uncertain. CDR1 is SGHVS, CDR2 FNYEAQ, per germline. The CDR3 runs to 12 residues. V dropped 7 bases and J dropped 3 bases, with 6 bases sitting between them. CDR3 in amino acids: CASTNSNEKLFF. As DNA, the CDR3 is TGTGCCAGCACCAACTCTAATGAAAAACTGTTTTTT.

This clone has just a few counts. This chain joins TRBV30 and TRBJ2-1; unclear D gene. Trimming cost V 5 bases and J 0 bases, with 8 bases left between them. This CDR3 has 13 amino acids. Germline V gene data show CDR1 as GTSNPN and CDR2 as SVGIG (reference sequence). In DNA form, the CDR3 reads TGTGCCTGGGATAAGGGCTCCTACAATGAGCAGTTCTTC. It is translated as CAWDKGSYNEQFF.

This rearrangement joins TRBV11-2 to TRBJ2-7; TRBD2 aligns across 11 bases. Germline trimming cut 3 bases from V and 3 bases from J; bases unmatched to any gene: 1. This CDR3 contains 14 residues. Per germline, CDR1 SGHAT and CDR2 FQNNGV. The CDR3 loop is CASSFTSGSYEQYF. The CDR3, as DNA: TGTGCCAGCAGCTTTACTAGCGGGAGCTACGAGCAGTACTTC.

The chain combines TRBV2 with TRBJ2-4, with a possible D match to TRBD1 (5 bases). Germline V CDR1 and CDR2: SNHLY, FYNNEI. V was shortened by 7 bases and J by 2 bases, with 12 bases between the two germline ends. This CDR3 has 14 amino acids. This chain's CDR3 is CASIRDRTKNIQYF. CDR3 coding DNA: TGTGCCAGCATCAGAGACAGAACCAAAAACATTCAGTACTTC.

V is TRBV9 and J is TRBJ1-3; weak D call: TRBD1 (5 bases). The CDR3 contains 16 residues. The germline gives CDR1 SGDLS, CDR2 YYNGEE. Trimming removed 3 bases from V and 2 bases from J, with 15 bases in between. CDR3 DNA sequence: TGTGCCAGCAGCGGGGGACTCCTAGAACCTGGAAACACCATATATTTT. This gives the protein CASSGGLLEPGNTIYF.